This TCR beta chain came from a study of blood T cell repertoires in COVID-19. The wider study: From the United States, Italy and Spain came samples of acute and convalescent COVID-19. PBMCs, B-cell-depleted T cells, or T cells were the source of the cDNA or gDNA that made up the material.

Trimming cost V 3 bases and J 5 bases, with 11 bases left between them. Germline CDR1 LNHDA, CDR2 SQIVND (reference sequence). This CDR3 is built from 14 residues. Authors' processing steps: Cell counts per sample came from amplifying reference gene primers. Produced via immunoSEQ multiplex PCR; TCRdb's table is partial and in-frame only. The DNA was the basis for D and trimming; V, J and clone size are from that table. The sample lists a few hundred thousand clones, about 88% occurring once. Assignment of participants to cohorts was predicated upon participant-reported clinical history. This sequence originates from a woman aged 25-40 years who had recovered from COVID-19. Sequencing used PBMCs or T cells enriched from blood (not recorded which). The rearrangement links TRBV19 to TRBJ2-1; no firm D call. This chain's CDR3 is CASSIFAVDNEQFF. The CDR3 DNA reads as TGTGCCAGTAGTATCTTTGCGGTGGACAATGAGCAGTTCTTC.